This TCR beta chain was recovered during a study of response to subunit inactivated influenza vaccine (dated by TCRdb to 2017 to 2018). About the study as a whole: To follow how T cells responded to a trivalent subunit inactivated influenza vaccine, the researchers relied on deep quantitative profiling of the T cell receptor repertoire. Results and caveats for the whole study, not just this receptor: The authors proposed that each seasonal influenza vaccination may bring in only a limited number of new T cells.

The library came from RT-PCR. Sequencing instrument: Illumina HiSeq 2500. TCRdb redid the processing of the public reads, applying fastp at Q25 and MiXCR, and retained in-frame beta chains. Every CDR3 protein is listed once, alongside the most common genes and DNA of its rows. The sample table contains 800,000 to 1,000,000 distinct CDR3 sequences; only one count was recorded for around 20% of them. 10% of the sample rests with the top ten. This clonotype was seen ten or more times. Its cognate antigen has yet to be identified. No per-base quality is available; no much larger clone lies one base away. V drops 0 bases and J drops 2 bases, leaving 3 bases in between. CDR1 SGHRS and CDR2 YFSETQ are derived from the germline V gene. From cysteine to phenylalanine, the CDR3 is 14 amino acids long. Only CDR3 DNA remains: 42 bases, in frame from the first base.

The V and J segments used are TRBV5-1 and TRBJ2-6, with no reliable assignment of the D segment. The sequence was obtained from a man aged 45-60 years who received an inactivated influenza vaccine. Donor details come from another sample of the same person, matched by shared clones. The sequencing used PBMCs from blood, collected 4 to 6 days after vaccination. This receptor has the CDR3 CASSLAPGANVLTF. The DNA sequence is as follows: TGCGCCAGCAGCTTGGCCCCTGGGGCCAACGTCCTGACTTTC.